This TCR beta chain was captured by sequencing in a study of cytomegalovirus exposure and HLA in healthy donors (dated by TCRdb to 2016 to 2017). In the study overall: An earlier analysis of 587 of the donors reported 276 Gb of sequence data and 117 million unique TCR beta sequences obtained from about 179 million T cells. Among about 370 genotyped donors of the cohort, an average of approximately 240,000 unique TCR beta nucleotide sequences was sequenced per donor, of which about 19% were non-productive. A later analysis re-examined previously published TCR beta repertoires from more than 650 donors and added high-resolution HLA genotyping to investigate patterns of TCR occurrence. Of the roughly 400 genotyped donors, over 70% fell in the genetic ancestry cluster associated with self-reported Caucasian donors. Roughly 5 DR-DQ haplotypes were handled as single units for association and clustering, since linkage in the cohort was strong. Along with the approximately 650-subject first cohort, a separate validation cohort of around 120 different subjects was used. HLA typing included class I and class II loci at four-digit resolution. Roughly 300 gigabases of sequencing data and roughly 81 million unique TCR sequences made up an early release that covered roughly 670 HLA-typed donors. The study aimed to test whether signatures of past pathogen exposure could be identified by cataloging public T cell receptors. To predict cytomegalovirus infection status, the study combined high-throughput TCR immunosequencing, statistical association of individual TCRs with disease status, and machine learning. The study profiled the T cell repertoires of fewer than 850 subjects by immunosequencing and related them to cytomegalovirus serostatus. Every discovery cohort repertoire had been produced on one sequencing platform. Donor age, sex, ethnicity and CMV serostatus were collected together with the repertoire data. A later genetic analysis used genome-wide SNP genotypes for about three fifths of the 666 donors, treating that subset as a discovery cohort. In the later analysis, no new phenotypic data were used to find candidate immune exposures; instead, reliance was placed on TCR beta sequences and their occurrence across donors. To decide whether each TCR beta V gene segment behaved as functional or pseudogenic, an earlier analysis of several hundred of the donors relied on high-throughput TCR beta sequencing. Typing coverage varied by locus: roughly 629-640 donors for A, B, C, DRB1 and DQB1; under 550 for DQA1; 600 to 610 for DPA1; roughly 470 for DPB1. Here is what the overall study found, with its caveats: When HLA alleles, especially DR and DQ, strongly co-occurred, TCR associations were difficult to assign to individual alleles. A later analysis found that most CMV-associated TCR beta chains appeared HLA-restricted, with HLA associations seemingly driven largely by CMV exposure. A later analysis associated 15,000 to 20,000 TCR beta sequences with specific HLA alleles at a false discovery rate of 0.05. A further reported finding was that TCR beta sequences accurately predicted the HLA-A and HLA-B alleles for most subjects in the first cohort. In an earlier analysis of 587 of the donors, most TCR beta V segments appeared in productive rearrangements about 87% or about 30% of the time, broadly matching IMGT annotations. Compared with the roughly 700-donor mean, donors in an Asian-associated ancestry cluster had fewer N-insertions in productive TCRs, according to a later genetic analysis. Most TCR sequences were seen in very few donors, while some public TCRs were found in many individuals. In a later analysis, the rate of TCR association differed among HLA loci, with DRB1 alleles having the most associated TCRs and HLA-C alleles having the fewest. The classifier was reported to diagnose cytomegalovirus status with high specificity and sensitivity in both the original and validation cohorts. Because counts were too low, about 17 rarely observed V segments, including chromosome 9 orphons, were excluded from the earlier analysis of under 650 of the donors. Only TCR beta chains were sequenced in this cohort, and the absence of alpha or paired-chain data limited detectable features. A cluster of highly shared sequence variants was judged likely to be a technical artifact of the sequencing pipeline. The study gave a list of about 170 TCR beta chains associated with cytomegalovirus. A later analysis reported that several top co-occurrence clusters appeared linked to parvovirus B19, influenza, CMV and Epstein-Barr virus. A few of the identified cytomegalovirus-associated TCR beta chains were confirmed in vitro to be specific for cytomegalovirus antigens. The only immune exposure information available for the cohort was CMV serostatus. The authors suggested that the approach could potentially be generalized to other disease states and immunological phenotypes. The presence/absence analyses assumed that sequencing depth was roughly uniform across donors, and that assumption may not be true. Linkage disequilibrium might explain the correlated functional status among segregating V segments, but an unknown experimental factor could not be ruled out. V-gene and J-gene trimming of TCR beta chains was associated with a missense DCLRE1C variant in a later genetic analysis, and the association was replicated in an independent cohort. A later analysis found that HLA-associated TCR beta chains were more clonally expanded and had lower generation probabilities than equally common non-associated chains. Because some donors lacked HLA typing at each locus, the association tests relied only on the typed subset.

Receptors were amplified or captured by the immunoSEQ multiplex PCR assay. A mixture of 60 forward primers for TCR Vbeta segments and 13 reverse primers for TCR Jbeta segments was used in the multiplex PCR. The CDR3 region of rearranged TCR beta genes was amplified from genomic DNA with a multiplex PCR assay. The amplified TCR beta libraries were sequenced on the Illumina HiSeq System as 87-base-pair reads. On the authors' methods: Across the roughly 640 repertoires, a later analysis counted 80 million or so unique TCR beta chains, approximately 10 million of which were shared by at least two donors. To remove PCR and sequencing errors, raw reads were error-corrected and collapsed into unique sequences using a nearest-neighbor algorithm that merged closely related sequences. V, D and J gene segments were assigned by aligning CDR3 sequences to IMGT reference sequences. Each retained sequence needed at least a six-nucleotide match to both a V gene segment and a J gene segment. A rearrangement counted as productive if the CDR3 had no stop codons and remained in frame with V and J, and every other rearrangement counted as non-productive. CDR3 was defined by IMGT convention, running from the second conserved V-encoded cysteine to the conserved J-encoded phenylalanine. Sequences without an unambiguous match to a single V gene segment were excluded from the earlier analysis of about 600 of the donors. An earlier analysis of 587 of the donors classified V segments as functional when productive rearrangements were above 56.7% and as segregating when the standard deviation between donors was above 5%. To diagnose cytomegalovirus status from the catalog of TCR beta chain sequences, a statistical classification framework was built. In a later analysis, TCR nucleotide sequences were compared against IMGT/GENE-DB human TR gene sequences so that V and J genes could be assigned. Using the TCRdist pipeline, a later analysis assigned CDR3 sequences along with most-parsimonious VDJ recombination scenarios. In a later analysis, every TCR beta chain was defined by the combination of its CDR3 amino acid sequence and its V-gene family, and reads without a unique V-gene family were dropped. As a way to deal with suspected cross-contamination and a sequencing artifact, a later analysis dropped 592 nucleotide sequences that were highly shared and had low generation probability. In a later analysis, a clonal expansion index for each public chain was calculated from normalized within-repertoire ranks of inferred template counts. In a later analysis, generation probabilities were computed with a VDJ recombination model fitted to out-of-frame rearrangements, and the resulting probabilities were checked against IGoR. In a later analysis, TCR-TCR, TCR-HLA and TCR-CMV co-occurrence was scored with hypergeometric tests, and a repertoire-size bias correction was applied to TCR pairs. In a later analysis, false discovery rates were estimated by permuting HLA or CMV assignments 20 times. A later analysis grouped co-occurring TCRs with DBSCAN, adding TCRdist sequence similarity when clustering within HLA-allele-positive subsets. For co-occurrence clustering, repertoires with fewer than 30,000 or more than 120,000 public chains were excluded, along with roughly 5 repertoires with anomalous nucleotide sharing. TCRdb stores this immuneACCESS table with in-frame sequences only. Part of the clones is absent; in the studies checked, under half of the shortfall reflects unresolved V genes, and no reason is known for the rest. V, J and clone size were drawn from that table, and D and trimming were deduced from the DNA. Present in this sample are under 200,000 clones, around 78% of which were seen just once. The ten largest account for 2% to 2.5% of the sample.

The cohort was made up of several hundred healthy bone marrow donors. At the time of sampling, every cohort member was nominally healthy, though immune exposures that went unrecorded were likely present. The donor was CMV seropositive and belonged to the group of 250 to 300 seropositive cohort members. Every donor gave a peripheral blood sample, and the peripheral blood mononuclear cells from that sample were used for TCR beta sequencing. The Qiagen DNeasy Blood Extraction Kit was used to extract genomic DNA from the blood cell samples. Notes on this clone: Its antigen specificity is not known. No quality values exist for individual bases; no much larger clone is one base distant.

The sequenced material came from PBMCs. The origin of this receptor is a woman aged 25 to 39 in good health and CMV-seropositive.

The DNA sequence follows: TGCGCCAGCAGCCAAGATAGGCAGGCTGGAAACACCATATATTTT. Its coded protein is CASSQDRQAGNTIYF. The V and J genes are TRBV4-3 and TRBJ1-3; the D gene is unclear. CDR1 LGHNA and CDR2 YSLEER were looked up in the germline V gene. Deletion took 0 bases off V and 2 bases off J, with a span of 8 bases between the germline ends. From cysteine to phenylalanine, the CDR3 is 15 amino acids long. Solely the CDR3 DNA is kept, with 45 bases framed from the first base.